The 26 T cell receptor beta chains below were found in one sample sequenced in a study of cytomegalovirus exposure and HLA in healthy donors. The PCR ran on 60 Vbeta and 13 Jbeta primers. TCRdb's table, derived via immunoSEQ multiplex PCR, lists solely in-frame clones and lacks some. The sample has 99,000 or so clones, around 79% seen once. What was sequenced was PBMCs. The receptors were sampled from a man aged 60 to 75 in good health and CMV-seropositive.

The chain combines TRBV11-3 with TRBJ2-1; D remains unclear. Deletions cut 2 bases from V and 8 bases from J, with 13 bases between. Germline lookup yields CDR1 SGHNT and CDR2 YENEEA. This CDR3 has 14 amino acids. The CDR3 here is CASSLSQVGHEQFF. Here the CDR3 DNA reads TGTGCCAGCAGCTTAAGCCAGGTTGGGCATGAGCAGTTCTTC.

This clone was recorded only once. The chain links TRBV2 to TRBJ2-1; 9 nucleotides match TRBD1. The V gene end was trimmed by 6 bases and the J gene end by 7 bases; junction bases not matched to a gene: 10. Germline CDR1 reads SNHLY; CDR2 reads FYNNEI. The CDR3 length is 15 residues. The CDR3 protein is CASRRPGQGLNEQFF. For the CDR3, the DNA is TGTGCCAGCAGGAGACCGGGACAGGGATTAAATGAGCAGTTCTTC.

The J gene is TRBJ2-3, the V gene TRBV4-1, with 7 bases fitting TRBD1. Germline CDR1 MGHRA, CDR2 YSYEKL. Unmatched junction bases numbered 5, after V lost 6 bases and J lost 2 bases. This CDR3 spans 14 amino acids. The CDR3, as DNA: TGCGCCAGCAGTCAGACAGGGAACACAGATACGCAGTATTTT. It translates to CASSQTGNTDTQYF.

The J gene is TRBJ1-1, the V gene TRBV5-1; a weak D match, TRBD1 (5 bases). Trimming left V 4 bases short and J 7 bases short, with 8 bases between. The CDR3 is 11 residues long. The germline V gene has CDR1 SGHRS and CDR2 YFSETQ. The CDR3 DNA reads TGCGCCAGCAGCGGGCAGGGTGAAGCTTTCTTT. Translated: CASSGQGEAFF.

This clone was detected once. The chain combines TRBV6-1 with TRBJ2-7; 7 bases line up with TRBD1. The CDR3 loop spans 14 amino acids. CDR1 MNHNS and CDR2 SASEGT come from the germline V gene. The V and J ends lost 3 bases and 9 bases, in that order; junction bases with no gene match: 11. CDR3 protein: CASSELIWAGGQYF. In nucleotides, the CDR3 is TGTGCCAGCAGTGAGCTTATTTGGGCAGGGGGGCAGTACTTC.

The CDR3 is CAWSRVGGNTEAFF. CDR3 DNA: TGTGCCTGGAGCCGGGTAGGGGGCAACACTGAAGCTTTCTTT. V gene TRBV30 combines with J gene TRBJ1-1; 7 nucleotides align to TRBD1. Losses at the gene ends were 3 bases for V and 2 bases for J; bases not matched to a gene: 6. The CDR3 extends over 14 amino acids. Per the germline V gene, CDR1 is GTSNPN and CDR2 is SVGIG (reference sequence).

J is TRBJ1-2 and V is TRBV7-2, with a weak D call TRBD1 (6 bases). This CDR3 spans 13 amino acids. The ends were cut back, 6 bases at V and 5 bases at J, with 13 bases in the middle. The germline CDR1 and CDR2 sequences are SGHTA and FQGNSA. CDR3 sequence (DNA): TGTGCCAGCAGTCCACAGGGCCCGTATGGCTACACCTTC. Translation: CASSPQGPYGYTF.

The gene calls are TRBV9 and TRBJ2-3; 11 nucleotides agree with TRBD2. CDR1 is SGDLS, CDR2 YYNGEE, per germline. Losses at the gene ends were 0 bases for V and 0 bases for J; bases not matched to a gene: 6. CDR3 length: 18 amino acids. The CDR3 region is CASSVAGGLAESTDTQYF. Here the CDR3 DNA reads TGTGCCAGCAGCGTAGCGGGGGGACTAGCGGAGAGCACAGATACGCAGTATTTT.

The rearrangement links TRBV30 to TRBJ1-1, with TRBD1 matching over 7 bases. Germline loops: CDR1 GTSNPN, CDR2 SVGIG (reference sequence). V lost 4 bases and J lost 3; bases outside the gene matches: 5. This CDR3 is built from 13 residues. CDR3 loop: CAWNGRGYTEAFF. CDR3 sequence (DNA): TGTGCCTGGAATGGCAGGGGGTACACTGAAGCTTTCTTT.

The chain links TRBV6-5 to TRBJ2-1; D may be TRBD2 (7 bases). V was trimmed by 2 bases and J by 10 bases, leaving 18 bases between them. Germline assignment: CDR1 MNHEY and CDR2 SVGAGI. This CDR3 comprises 15 residues. CDR3 DNA: TGTGCCAGCAGTTACGACAGGACTAGGGGGGGCGAGCAGTTCTTC. Its translation: CASSYDRTRGGEQFF.

The rearrangement links TRBV11-3 to TRBJ2-3; perhaps TRBD2 as D (6 bases). Trimming pared 3 bases from V and 0 bases from J, leaving 10 bases between. Germline CDR1 SGHNT, CDR2 YENEEA. The CDR3 consists of 15 residues. The CDR3 nucleotides are TGTGCCAGCAGCTTGGGGGGTTCTAGCACAGATACGCAGTATTTT. Translated: CASSLGGSSTDTQYF.

This clone was counted a few times. The chain joins TRBV7-6 to TRBJ2-1; D is perhaps TRBD2 (5 bases). The V end lost 5 bases, the J end lost 0 bases, and 14 bases lay between the germline ends. Germline loops: CDR1 SGHVS, CDR2 FNYEAQ. CDR3 size: 16 residues. The CDR3: CASSARTGFSYNEQFF. The CDR3 region has the DNA TGTGCCAGCAGCGCCAGGACTGGGTTCTCCTACAATGAGCAGTTCTTC. The whole variable domain, remainder taken from reference TRBV7-6 and TRBJ2-1, is GAGVSQSPRYKVTKRGQDVALRCDPISGHVSLYWYRQALGQGPEFLTYFNYEAQQDKSGLPNDRFSAERPEGSISTLTIQRTEQRDSAMYRCASSARTGFSYNEQFFGPGTRLTVL.

The rearrangement links TRBV7-8 to TRBJ2-3; TRBD1 might be the D (5 bases). Germline V CDR1 and CDR2: SGHVS, FQNEAQ. V was cut by 4 bases and J by 1 base, with 12 bases left in between. This CDR3 spans 15 amino acids. The CDR3 sequence: CASSSKKQGTDTQYF. CDR3 DNA: TGTGCCAGCAGCTCAAAAAAACAGGGCACAGATACGCAGTATTTT. Based on the CDR3 plus reference TRBV7-8 and TRBJ2-3, the full variable domain is GAGVSQSPRYKVAKRGQDVALRCDPISGHVSLFWYQQALGQGPEFLTYFQNEAQLDKSGLPSDRFFAERPEGSVSTLKIQRTQQEDSAVYLCASSSKKQGTDTQYFGPGTRLTVL.

The chain is built from TRBV5-1 and TRBJ1-2, with unresolved D. The CDR3 contains 15 residues. V lost 1 base and J 1 base, leaving 11 bases between the germline ends. Germline CDR1 SGHRS, CDR2 YFSETQ. The CDR3 sequence is CASSLTNGDNYGYTF. CDR3 in DNA: TGCGCCAGCAGCTTGACTAACGGGGATAACTATGGCTACACCTTC.

J is TRBJ2-7 and V is TRBV2; D is perhaps TRBD1 (6 bases). Trimming removed 7 bases at V and 1 base at J, with 11 bases between. CDR3 length equals 13 residues. The germline CDR1 and CDR2 sequences are SNHLY and FYNNEI. The CDR3 DNA reads as TGTGCCAGCAACCCCGGACAGTCCTACGAGCAGTACTTC. It specifies CASNPGQSYEQYF.

The CDR3 reads CASSHTGTEISYEQYF. CDR3 DNA sequence: TGTGCCAGCAGCCATACCGGGACAGAGATCTCCTACGAGCAGTACTTC. The chain couples TRBV14 to TRBJ2-7, with 7 nucleotides matching TRBD1. CDR1 is SGHDN and CDR2 is FVKESK in the germline V gene. Trimming took 3 bases from V and 0 from J; bases not matched to a gene: 8. The CDR3 loop spans 16 amino acids.

The V and J genes are TRBV19 and TRBJ1-2; no firm D call. Trimming cost V 7 bases and J 2 bases, with 11 bases left between them. The CDR3 extends over 13 amino acids. In germline, CDR1 is LNHDA, CDR2 SQIVND (reference sequence). The CDR3 DNA sequence: TGTGCCAGTAAAAGACACTCGAACTATGGCTACACCTTC. This encodes CASKRHSNYGYTF.

The rearrangement joins TRBV6-1 to TRBJ2-7, with TRBD1 matching over 7 bases. This CDR3 has 15 residues. The germline V gene encodes CDR1 MNHNS and CDR2 SASEGT. Trimming cost V 6 bases and J 0 bases; bases outside gene matches: 8. This CDR3 reads CASRLDRVSSYEQYF. The CDR3 coding sequence is TGTGCCAGCAGATTAGACAGGGTCAGCTCCTACGAGCAGTACTTC.

The gene calls are TRBV5-1 and TRBJ2-3; 9 positions agree with TRBD2. CDR3 length equals 16 residues. Germline trimming cut 4 bases from V and 2 bases from J; bases unmatched to any gene: 8. Germline values: CDR1 SGHRS, CDR2 YFSETQ. The CDR3 spells CASSRWVGLATDTQYF. CDR3 DNA sequence: TGCGCCAGCAGCCGGTGGGTGGGACTAGCCACAGATACGCAGTATTTT.

The V and J genes are TRBV9 and TRBJ2-3, with 10 bases matching TRBD2. CDR3 length: 18 residues. Germline V gene data show CDR1 as SGDLS and CDR2 as YYNGEE. Germline trimming cut 0 bases from V and 9 bases from J; bases unmatched to any gene: 16. The CDR3 DNA reads TGTGCCAGCAGCGTAGGCTCCCTTAGGAGCGGGGGGGCCAGGACGCAGTATTTT. Translating gives CASSVGSLRSGGARTQYF.

V is TRBV7-6 and J is TRBJ1-1; D perhaps matches TRBD1 (5 bases). The germline gives CDR1 SGHVS, CDR2 FNYEAQ. This CDR3 is built from 15 residues. V lost 1 base, J lost 3 bases, and 12 bases lay in between. CDR3 sequence: CASSLGGSGYTEAFF. Written as DNA, the CDR3 is TGTGCCAGCAGCTTAGGGGGGAGCGGGTACACTGAAGCTTTCTTT.

The V gene is TRBV4-2, the J gene TRBJ2-3, with 10 bases aligning to TRBD2. The V and J ends lost 4 bases and 0 bases, in that order; junction bases with no gene match: 19. Germline CDR1 is LGHNA and CDR2 is YNFKEQ. This CDR3 spans 21 amino acids. This chain's CDR3 is CASSPRGVQGLAGASTDTQYF. CDR3 sequence (DNA): TGTGCCAGCAGCCCGCGGGGGGTACAGGGCCTAGCGGGAGCTAGCACAGATACGCAGTATTTT.

The chain couples TRBV9 to TRBJ2-3; 9 nucleotides match TRBD1. Germline lookup yields CDR1 SGDLS and CDR2 YYNGEE. J was trimmed by 3 bases and V by 4 bases; bases with no gene match: 9. The CDR3 has 16 amino acids. CDR3 amino acids: CASSPPPGQGTDTQYF. DNA for the CDR3: TGTGCCAGCAGCCCCCCCCCGGGACAGGGAACAGATACGCAGTATTTT.

This clone appeared once. The chain employs TRBV28 and TRBJ1-2; 8 positions match TRBD1. Germline loops: CDR1 MDHEN, CDR2 SYDVKM. CDR3 length: 14 residues. The junction had 5 bases not matched to a gene; V was cut back by 2 bases and J by 6 bases. The CDR3 loop is CASSLTAGGNGYTF. CDR3 DNA sequence: TGTGCCAGCAGTTTAACGGCAGGGGGCAATGGCTACACCTTC.

This clone was recorded a few times. CDR3 in DNA: TGTGCCAGTAGTATATGGTTGGTGGGGACAGCATACACCGGGGAGCTGTTTTTT. This gives the protein CASSIWLVGTAYTGELFF. The V call is TRBV19, the J call TRBJ2-2; 7 nucleotides align to TRBD1. Germline lookup yields CDR1 LNHDA and CDR2 SQIVND (reference sequence). This CDR3 comprises 18 residues. J gave up 3 bases and V 2 bases, and 12 bases lay outside the gene matches.

V gene TRBV5-6 combines with J gene TRBJ1-4; TRBD1 matches at 9 bases. Germline V gene sequence: CDR1 SGHDT, CDR2 YYEEEE. This CDR3 is 14 amino acids long. V lost 4 bases and J lost 8; bases outside the gene matches: 6. The CDR3: CASSLGTGNEKLFF. The DNA of the CDR3 is TGTGCCAGCAGCCTCGGGACAGGGAACGAAAAACTGTTTTTT.